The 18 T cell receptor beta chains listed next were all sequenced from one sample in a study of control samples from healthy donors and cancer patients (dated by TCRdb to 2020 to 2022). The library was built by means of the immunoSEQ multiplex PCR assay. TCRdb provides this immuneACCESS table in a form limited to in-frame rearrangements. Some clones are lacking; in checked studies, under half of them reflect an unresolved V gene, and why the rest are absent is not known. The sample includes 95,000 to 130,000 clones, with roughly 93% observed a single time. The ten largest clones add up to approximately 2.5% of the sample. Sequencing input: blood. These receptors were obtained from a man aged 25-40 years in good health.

The CDR3 nucleotides read TGTGCCAGCAGCAACGTCGCTGCGGGGGGGATCTACCAAGAGACCCAGTACTTC. It yields the protein CASSNVAAGGIYQETQYF. The genes are TRBV5-4 and TRBJ2-5, with 9 bases matching TRBD2. The CDR3 covers 18 residues. The junction had 13 bases not matched to a gene; V was cut back by 4 bases and J by 0 bases. Germline CDR1 SGHNT, CDR2 YYREEE (reference sequence). Together with reference TRBV5-4 and TRBJ2-5, the CDR3 gives the full variable domain: ETGVTQSPTHLIKTRGQQVTLRCSSQSGHNTVSWYQQALGQGPQFIFQYYREEENGRGNFPPRFSGLQFPNYSSELNVNALELDDSALYLCASSNVAAGGIYQETQYFGPGTRLLVL.

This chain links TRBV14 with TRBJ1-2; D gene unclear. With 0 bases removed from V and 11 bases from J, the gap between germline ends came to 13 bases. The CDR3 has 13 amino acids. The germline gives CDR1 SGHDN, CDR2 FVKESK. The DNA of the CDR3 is TGTGCCAGCAGCCAAGATTTTGGCACCGGATACACCTTC. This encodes CASSQDFGTGYTF.

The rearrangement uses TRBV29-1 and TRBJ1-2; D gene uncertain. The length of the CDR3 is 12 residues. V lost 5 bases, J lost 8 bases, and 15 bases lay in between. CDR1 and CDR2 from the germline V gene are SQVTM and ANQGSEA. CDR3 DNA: TGCAGCGTTCCGACAATCCTGCAGGGCTACACCTTC. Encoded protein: CSVPTILQGYTF. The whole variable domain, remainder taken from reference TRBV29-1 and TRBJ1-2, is SAVISQKPSRDICQRGTSLTIQCQVDSQVTMMFWYRQQPGQSLTLIATANQGSEATYESGFVIDKFPISRPNLTFSTLTVSNMSPEDSSIYLCSVPTILQGYTFGSGTRLTVV.

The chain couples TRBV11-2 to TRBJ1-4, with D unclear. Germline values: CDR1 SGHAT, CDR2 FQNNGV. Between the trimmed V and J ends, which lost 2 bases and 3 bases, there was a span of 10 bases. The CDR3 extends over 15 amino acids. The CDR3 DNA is TGTGCCAGCAGCTTACAAGGATTGCCTAATGAAAAACTGTTTTTT. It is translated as CASSLQGLPNEKLFF.

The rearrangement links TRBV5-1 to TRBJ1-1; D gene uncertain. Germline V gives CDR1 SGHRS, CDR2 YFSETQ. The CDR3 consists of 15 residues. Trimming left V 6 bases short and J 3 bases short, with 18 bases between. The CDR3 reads CASNPDGSRDTEAFF. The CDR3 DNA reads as TGCGCCAGCAACCCGGACGGATCCCGAGACACTGAAGCTTTCTTT.

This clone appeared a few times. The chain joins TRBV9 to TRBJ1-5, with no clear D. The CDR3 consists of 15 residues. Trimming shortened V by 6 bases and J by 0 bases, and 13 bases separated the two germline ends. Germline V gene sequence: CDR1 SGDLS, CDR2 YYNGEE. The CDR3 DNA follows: TGTGCCAGCACCAAAGGAGAATATAGCAATCAGCCCCAGCATTTT. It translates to CASTKGEYSNQPQHF.

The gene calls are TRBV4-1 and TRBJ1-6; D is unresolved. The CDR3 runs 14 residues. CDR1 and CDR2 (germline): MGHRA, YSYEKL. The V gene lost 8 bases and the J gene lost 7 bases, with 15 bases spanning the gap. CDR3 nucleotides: TGCGCCAGCCGCCCCGAACCCCCCAATTCACCCCTCCACTTT. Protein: CASRPEPPNSPLHF.

CDR3 nucleotides: TGTGCCAGTAGTATCATGATTGGAGGACAGGGGTATAACACTGAAGCTTTCTTT. Protein product: CASSIMIGGQGYNTEAFF. The chain links TRBV19 to TRBJ1-1, with 9 positions matching TRBD1. This CDR3 spans 18 amino acids. Germline V gene data show CDR1 as LNHDA and CDR2 as SQIVND (reference sequence). V was clipped by 3 bases and J by 2 bases; unmatched bases: 13.

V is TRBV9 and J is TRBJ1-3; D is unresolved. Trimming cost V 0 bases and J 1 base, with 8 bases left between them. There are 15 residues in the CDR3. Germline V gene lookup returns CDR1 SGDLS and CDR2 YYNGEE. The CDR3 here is CASSVAGTSGNTIYF. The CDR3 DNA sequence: TGTGCCAGCAGCGTAGCAGGAACGTCTGGAAACACCATATATTTT.

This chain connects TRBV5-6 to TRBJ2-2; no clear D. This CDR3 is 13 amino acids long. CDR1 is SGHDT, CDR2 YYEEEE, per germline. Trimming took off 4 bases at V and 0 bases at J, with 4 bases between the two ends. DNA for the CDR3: TGTGCCAGCAGCCTTACGAACACCGGGGAGCTGTTTTTT. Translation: CASSLTNTGELFF.

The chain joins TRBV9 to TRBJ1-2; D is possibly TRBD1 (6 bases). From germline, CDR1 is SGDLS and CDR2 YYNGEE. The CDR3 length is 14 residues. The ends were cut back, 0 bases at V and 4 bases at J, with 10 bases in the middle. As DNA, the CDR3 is TGTGCCAGCAGCGTAGCAGGGGCCGTCTATGGCTACACCTTC. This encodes CASSVAGAVYGYTF.

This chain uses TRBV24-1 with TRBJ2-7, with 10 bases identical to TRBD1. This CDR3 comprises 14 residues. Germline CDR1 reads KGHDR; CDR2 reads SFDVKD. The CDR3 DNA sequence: TGTGCTACCGGGACAGGGGATCCTCCCTACGAGCAGTACTTC. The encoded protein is CATGTGDPPYEQYF.

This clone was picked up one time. The DNA of the CDR3 is TGTGCCAGCAGCACCTCAAGGGAGGACTATGGCTACACCTTC. Translated, it gives CASSTSREDYGYTF. The rearrangement uses TRBV9 and TRBJ1-2; D unresolved. The CDR3 length is 14 residues. Germline V gives CDR1 SGDLS, CDR2 YYNGEE. Trimming took off 4 bases at V and 3 bases at J, with 13 bases between the two ends.

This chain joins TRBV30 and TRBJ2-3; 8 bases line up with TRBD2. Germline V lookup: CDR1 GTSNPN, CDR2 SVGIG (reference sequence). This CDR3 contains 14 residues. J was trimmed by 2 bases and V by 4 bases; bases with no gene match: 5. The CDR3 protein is CAWTLSGNTDTQYF. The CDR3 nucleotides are TGTGCCTGGACTCTTAGCGGGAACACAGATACGCAGTATTTT.

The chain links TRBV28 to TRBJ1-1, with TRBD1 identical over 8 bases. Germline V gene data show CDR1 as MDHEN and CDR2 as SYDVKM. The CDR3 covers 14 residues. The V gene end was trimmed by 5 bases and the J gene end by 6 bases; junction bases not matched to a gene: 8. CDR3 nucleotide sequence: TGTGCCAGCAGTAGGGGCAGGGGGCGATCTGAAGCTTTCTTT. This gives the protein CASSRGRGRSEAFF.

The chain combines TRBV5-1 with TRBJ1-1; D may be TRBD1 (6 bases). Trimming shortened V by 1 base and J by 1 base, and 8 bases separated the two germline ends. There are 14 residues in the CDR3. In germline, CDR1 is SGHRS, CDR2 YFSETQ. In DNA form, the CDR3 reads TGCGCCAGCAGCTTGCTGGGGGCGAACACTGAAGCTTTCTTT. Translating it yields CASSLLGANTEAFF.

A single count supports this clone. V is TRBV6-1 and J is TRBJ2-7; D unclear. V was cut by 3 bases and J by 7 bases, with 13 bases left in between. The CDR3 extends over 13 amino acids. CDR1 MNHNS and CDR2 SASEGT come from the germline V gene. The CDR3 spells CASSESLLGEQYF. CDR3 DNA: TGTGCCAGCAGTGAGTCACTCCTTGGGGAGCAGTACTTC.

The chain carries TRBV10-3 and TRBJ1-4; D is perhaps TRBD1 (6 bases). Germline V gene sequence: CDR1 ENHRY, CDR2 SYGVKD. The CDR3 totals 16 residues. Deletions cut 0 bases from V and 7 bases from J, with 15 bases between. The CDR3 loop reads CAISESGGRETEKLFF. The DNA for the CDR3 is TGTGCCATCAGTGAGTCGGGGGGCAGGGAAACTGAAAAACTGTTTTTT.